Shown below are 21 T cell receptor beta chains from a single sample sequenced in a study of vaccination and CD4 T cells after COVID-19. Their specific antigens are unknown. As to treatment: approximately nine-day PBMC culture with coronavirus spike peptide pools or control peptides (ViraFEST assay). Ahead of the COVID-19 pandemic (2011-2018), the CD4+ T cells of the unexposed donor were collected. Sequenced with the Oncomine TCR Beta short-read assay was DNA taken from cultured CD4+ T cells. In this case, cultured CD4+ T cells provided the extracted genomic DNA. MiXCR was run by TCRdb on the PCR reads, yielding one entry per CDR3 protein. The sample yields 12,000 or so distinct CDR3 sequences, about 27% seen once. The sequenced sample consisted of CD4+ T cells from blood, cultured in vitro. The receptors originated from a human donor in good health.

The chain is built from TRBV28 and TRBJ1-2, with 8 bases matching TRBD1. The J segment lost 4 bases and the V segment lost 3 bases, leaving 7 bases of the junction unmatched. The germline V gene has CDR1 MDHEN and CDR2 SYDVKM. This CDR3 has 15 residues. The CDR3 DNA reads TGTGCCAGCAGTTTCATAGGACAGGGCGCCTATGGCTACACCTTC. Its protein product is CASSFIGQGAYGYTF.

Only a few counts were recorded for this clonotype. The rearrangement uses TRBV11-2 and TRBJ1-1, with D unresolved. The V end was cut by 4 bases, the J end by 3 bases, with 15 bases between. The CDR3 sequence is 15 residues long. Germline V lookup: CDR1 SGHAT, CDR2 FQNNGV. The CDR3 sequence is CASSSPSTAYTEAFF. The CDR3 DNA follows: TGTGCCAGCAGCTCACCCTCCACAGCGTACACTGAAGCTTTCTTT.

The chain recombines TRBV27 with TRBJ2-6, with D unclear. V was pared by 3 bases and J by 1 base, with 4 bases between. Germline V CDR1 and CDR2: MNHEY, SMNVEV (reference sequence). The CDR3 contains 14 residues. CDR3 sequence: CASSFGSGANVLTF. The CDR3 DNA is TGTGCCAGCAGTTTCGGGTCTGGGGCCAACGTCCTGACTTTC.

In this sample, this clonotype is medium-sized. The rearrangement uses TRBV28 and TRBJ1-2, with TRBD1 matching 7 bases. Germline values: CDR1 MDHEN, CDR2 SYDVKM. V gave up 6 bases and J gave up 2 bases; unmatched junction bases: 6. The CDR3 has 14 amino acids. The CDR3 loop reads CASRKQGRNYGYTF. As DNA, the CDR3 is TGTGCCAGCAGAAAACAGGGGAGAAACTATGGCTACACCTTC.

A few counts support this clonotype. The rearrangement joins TRBV6-1 to TRBJ2-5; the D is unclear. Trimming cost V 8 bases and J 1 base, with 11 bases left between them. Germline V CDR1 and CDR2: MNHNS, SASEGT. The CDR3 length is 13 residues. CDR3 amino acids: CASDFRFQETQYF. The CDR3 nucleotides are TGTGCCAGCGACTTTCGATTCCAAGAGACCCAGTACTTC.

This rearrangement joins TRBV7-3 to TRBJ2-7; D possibly corresponds to TRBD2 (7 bases). The CDR3 covers 14 residues. CDR1 is SGHTA, CDR2 FQGTGA, per germline. V was pared by 5 bases and J by 5 bases, with 16 bases between. CDR3 bases: TGTGCCAGCAGCCCCCTGGGGGGGGCTAACGAGCAGTACTTC. Translated: CASSPLGGANEQYF.

The chain couples TRBV9 to TRBJ1-1, with D hard to call. The ends were cut back, 4 bases at V and 1 base at J, with 11 bases in the middle. Looked up from germline, CDR1 is SGDLS and CDR2 is YYNGEE. This CDR3 is built from 14 residues. The CDR3 protein is CASSSSWRNTEAFF. As DNA, the CDR3 is TGTGCCAGCAGCTCCTCGTGGAGGAACACTGAAGCTTTCTTT.

This chain links TRBV7-8 with TRBJ2-2; D may correspond to TRBD1 or TRBD2 (5 bases each). CDR1 is SGHVS and CDR2 is FQNEAQ in the germline V gene. V was pared by 4 bases and J by 6 bases, with 15 bases between. The CDR3 is made up of 15 amino acids. The CDR3 spells CASSSPAGTPGELFF. The CDR3 bases are TGTGCCAGCAGCTCCCCAGCCGGGACGCCCGGGGAGCTGTTTTTT.

The chain uses TRBV4-2 and TRBJ1-2, with 7 nucleotides matching TRBD1. The junction had 4 bases not matched to a gene; V was cut back by 5 bases and J by 4 bases. CDR1 is LGHNA, CDR2 YNFKEQ, per germline. The length of the CDR3 is 13 residues. CDR3 region: CASSWDSPYGYTF. Here the CDR3 DNA reads TGTGCCAGCAGCTGGGACAGTCCCTATGGCTACACCTTC.

The V gene is TRBV2, the J gene TRBJ2-2; unclear D gene. CDR3 length: 13 residues. Germline values: CDR1 SNHLY, CDR2 FYNNEI. V lost 3 bases, J lost 2 bases, and 4 bases lay in between. The CDR3 DNA reads as TGTGCCAGCAGTGAGGGCAACACCGGGGAGCTGTTTTTT. Translating gives CASSEGNTGELFF.

This clonotype was counted only a few times. The genes are TRBV7-3 and TRBJ1-1, with D possibly TRBD1 on 5 matching bases. Germline V lookup: CDR1 SGHTA, CDR2 FQGTGA. V was cut by 2 bases and J by 6 bases, with 10 bases left in between. The CDR3 has 13 amino acids. CDR3 protein: CASSLQGSSEAFF. DNA of the CDR3: TGTGCCAGCAGCTTACAGGGTTCCTCTGAAGCTTTCTTT.

The V gene is TRBV7-3, the J gene TRBJ2-1, with D possibly called TRBD1 or TRBD2 (6 bases each). V was clipped by 2 bases and J by 0 bases, with 11 bases between them. CDR3 length: 16 residues. CDR1 and CDR2 from the germline V gene are SGHTA and FQGTGA. The CDR3 DNA follows: TGTGCCAGCAGCTTATCGGGGGCGAGCTCCTACAATGAGCAGTTCTTC. Protein sequence: CASSLSGASSYNEQFF.

The CDR3 reads CASSYLNPGLAGNGELFF. CDR3 nucleotide sequence: TGTGCCAGCAGTTACCTAAACCCAGGACTAGCGGGAAACGGGGAGCTGTTTTTT. The chain joins TRBV6-5 to TRBJ2-2, with 12 bases identical to TRBD2. Germline CDR1 is MNHEY and CDR2 is SVGAGI. The junction had 11 bases not matched to a gene; V was cut back by 2 bases and J by 7 bases. CDR3 length: 18 amino acids.

The rearrangement joins TRBV7-2 to TRBJ2-3; no firm D call. CDR1 is SGHTA and CDR2 is FQGNSA in the germline V gene. The V gene lost 1 base and the J gene lost 0 bases, with 5 bases spanning the gap. The CDR3 totals 14 residues. The CDR3 DNA is TGTGCCAGCAGCTTAGAACGAAGCACAGATACGCAGTATTTT. Amino acids: CASSLERSTDTQYF.

This sequence joins TRBV5-4 and TRBJ2-5; no clear D. The germline V and J ends were trimmed by 0 bases and 2 bases, with 5 bases remaining between them. Germline CDR1 is SGHNT and CDR2 is YYREEE (reference sequence). This CDR3 is 13 amino acids long. CDR3 amino acids: CASSLGRQETQYF. The CDR3 nucleotides read TGTGCCAGCAGCTTGGGAAGACAAGAGACCCAGTACTTC.

Concerning this clonotype itself: Since the CDR3 does not end with the conserved phenylalanine or tryptophan, this likely comes from a read error. V is TRBV20-1 and J is TRBJ2-7, with 7 bases fitting TRBD2. There are 14 residues in the CDR3. Germline-derived CDR1 and CDR2 are DFQATT and SNEGSKA (reference sequence). J lost 2 bases, V lost 6 bases, and 10 bases had no gene match. CDR3 residues: CSAQTAGVPYEQYS. The DNA for the CDR3 is TGCAGTGCCCAGACGGCGGGAGTTCCCTACGAGCAGTACTCC.

The chain combines TRBV19 with TRBJ1-5; 9 bases are shared with TRBD1. There are 15 residues in the CDR3. Trimming at V came to 7 bases and at J to 3 bases, leaving 7 bases not matched to a gene. Germline V CDR1 and CDR2: LNHDA, SQIVND (reference sequence). CDR3 coding DNA: TGTGCCAGTAAAGACAGGGGGATTCTCAATCAGCCCCAGCATTTT. It yields the protein CASKDRGILNQPQHF.

This chain connects TRBV20-1 to TRBJ2-5; D is tentatively TRBD1 or TRBD2 (5 bases each). V lost 1 base and J lost 3, with 12 bases in between. The CDR3 is made up of 14 amino acids. Germline CDR1 and CDR2: DFQATT and SNEGSKA (reference sequence). CDR3 sequence (DNA): TGCAGTGCTAGAGTCGGGGCAGGGAAAGAGACCCAGTACTTC. It codes for CSARVGAGKETQYF.

This clonotype is labeled medium-sized. This chain joins TRBV6-5 and TRBJ2-5; TRBD1 aligns across 7 bases. This CDR3 has 14 residues. The germline gives CDR1 MNHEY, CDR2 SVGAGI. The ends lost 4 bases at V and 2 bases at J; junction bases unmatched: 4. CDR3 sequence: CASSSTQGQETQYF. The CDR3 nucleotides are TGTGCCAGCAGTTCCACACAGGGGCAAGAGACCCAGTACTTC.

J is TRBJ2-6 and V is TRBV15, with D perhaps assigned TRBD1 or TRBD2 (5 bases each). The CDR3 length is 15 residues. Trimming cost V 7 bases and J 0 bases, with 10 bases left between them. CDR1 LNHNV and CDR2 YYDKDF come from the germline V gene (reference sequence). The DNA for the CDR3 is TGTGCCACCACCGGGACCTTCTCTGGGGCCAACGTCCTGACTTTC. Translating it yields CATTGTFSGANVLTF.

The chain links TRBV19 to TRBJ2-1; D is ambiguous. Trimming pared 1 base from V and 5 bases from J, leaving 6 bases between. The CDR3 covers 13 residues. From germline, CDR1 is LNHDA and CDR2 SQIVND (reference sequence). The CDR3 DNA sequence: TGTGCCAGTAGTATAGGGCTAAACAATGAGCAGTTCTTC. Amino acids: CASSIGLNNEQFF. The full variable domain, in which reference TRBV19 and TRBJ2-1 provide the parts outside the CDR3, is DGGITQSPKYLFRKEGQNVTLSCEQNLNHDAMYWYRQDPGQGLRLIYYSQIVNDFQKGDIAEGYSVSREKKESFPLTVTSAQKNPTAFYLCASSIGLNNEQFFGPGTRLTVL.